A selection of T cell receptor beta chains follows, all from one sample in a study of Graves' ophthalmopathy and Graves' hyperthyroidism. Each CDR3 protein is one row after TCRdb ran MiXCR on the multiplex PCR reads. This sample has tens of thousands of distinct CDR3 sequences, with around 45% found just once. Material: peripheral blood. The source of these receptors is an adult man with Graves' ophthalmopathy. CDR3s include the opening cysteine and the closing phenylalanine or tryptophan. D genes are given only for firm matches. Clone size is not always given. Where it is, it says once, few, many or a class for expanded clones.

many	TRBD2	TRBJ2-1	TRBV20-1	TGCAGTGCTATACACCCACTTAGCGGGGGGAACTACAATGAGCAGTTCTTC	CSAIHPLSGGNYNEQFF
NA	TRBD1	TRBJ2-3	TRBV7-3	TGTGCCAGCAGCTTCGGGACAGGGGGATTAGATACGCAGTATTTT	CASSFGTGGLDTQYF
NA	NA	TRBJ2-7	TRBV24-1	TGTGCCACCAGTGGATCGTCCCAGGGAAGGTACGAGCAGTACTTC	CATSGSSQGRYEQYF
NA	NA	TRBJ2-5	TRBV7-8	TGTGCCAGCAGCGCAGTGGGGGGCGTCCAAGAGACCCAGTACTTC	CASSAVGGVQETQYF
NA	TRBD1	TRBJ2-7	TRBV20-1	TGCAGTGCCAGCAGTCGGGACAGGGGAACCTACGAGCAGTACTTC	CSASSRDRGTYEQYF
NA	NA	TRBJ2-1	TRBV5-1	TGCGCCAGCAGCTTGAACCATGAGCAGTTCTTC	CASSLNHEQFF
NA	TRBD2	TRBJ2-7	TRBV18	TGTGCCAGCTCACCGAGAGGAACAGCGGGAGGGCCTAGCGAGCAGTACTTC	CASSPRGTAGGPSEQYF
many	NA	TRBJ2-5	TRBV20-1	TGCAGTGCTAGTCCGGCAGTCCAAGAGACCCAGTACTTC	CSASPAVQETQYF
many	NA	TRBJ1-4	TRBV5-8	TGTGCCAGCAGCTTTGGGAAAAGGGCGGGGAATGAAAAACTGTTTTTT	CASSFGKRAGNEKLFF
NA	TRBD1	TRBJ2-5	TRBV29-1	TGCAGCGTTGGGGACAGGGGAGGGACCCAGTACTTC	CSVGDRGGTQYF
once	NA	TRBJ1-5	TRBV5-1	TGCGCCAGCGGCTTGGACGGTCGCAGGAATCAGCCCCAGCATTTT	CASGLDGRRNQPQHF
NA	NA	TRBJ2-3	TRBV20-1	TGCAGTGCTAGAGTAGACCCAGATACGCAGTATTTT	CSARVDPDTQYF
many	TRBD2	TRBJ2-3	TRBV11-2	TGTGCCAGCAGCTTACGACTAGCGGGAGTTACGGATACGCAGTATTTT	CASSLRLAGVTDTQYF
NA	TRBD2	TRBJ2-6	TRBV7-2	TGTGCCAGCAGCCTAGTTGGACTAGCCCGCTCTGGGGCCAACGTCCTGACTTTC	CASSLVGLARSGANVLTF
many	NA	TRBJ2-3	TRBV6-1	TGTGCCAGCAGTGATGGCGGGCGGGCGGGAGATACGCAGTATTTT	CASSDGGRAGDTQYF
NA	TRBD2	TRBJ2-1	TRBV10-3	TGTGCCATCAGTAGAGATACCCGGACTAGCCCTGAGCAGTTCTTC	CAISRDTRTSPEQFF
NA	NA	TRBJ1-5	TRBV5-4	TGTGCCAGCAGCTTGGGTGGACAGCCCAATCAGCCCCAGCATTTT	CASSLGGQPNQPQHF
NA	NA	TRBJ2-7	TRBV2	TGTGCCAGCTCAAGACCGAGACAGGGAGGGGCCCAGGGACAGGCCTTCTCCTACGAGCAGTACTTC	CASSRPRQGGAQGQAFSYEQYF
NA	NA	TRBJ1-1	TRBV2	TGTGCCAGCAAGGCAGGGCCTCTCTCTGGAAACACTGAAGCTTTCTTT	CASKAGPLSGNTEAFF
NA	NA	TRBJ2-1	TRBV10-3	TGTGCCATCAGTGAGAGGCTAGCGCACAATGAGCAGTTCTTC	CAISERLAHNEQFF
NA	TRBD1	TRBJ1-4	TRBV6-5	TGTGCCAGCAGTTTGGCCGGGACAGGGGGGGAAAAACTGTTTTTT	CASSLAGTGGEKLFF
NA	TRBD2	TRBJ2-5	TRBV7-3	TGTGCCAGCAGCTCCCTCGGTAGCGGGGGAGAAGAGACCCAGTACTTC	CASSSLGSGGEETQYF
NA	NA	TRBJ1-2	TRBV19	TGTGCCAGTAGTATTGGGCAGGCGGACTATGGCTACACCTTC	CASSIGQADYGYTF
NA	TRBD1	TRBJ1-2	TRBV19	TGTGCCAGTAAGGCAGGGGGCGGCTATGGCTACACCTTC	CASKAGGGYGYTF
NA	TRBD1	TRBJ1-2	TRBV29-1	TGCAGCATCCGGGACAGGGTAGATGGCTACACCTTC	CSIRDRVDGYTF
NA	NA	TRBJ1-5	TRBV15	TGTGCCACCAGCAGAACGGTCGGGATAGGAGAGACCCAGCATTTT	CATSRTVGIGETQHF
NA	NA	TRBJ2-1	TRBV6-1	TGTGCCAGCAGGACTCCCTTGGGCGAGCAGCTCTTC	CASRTPLGEQLF
many	TRBD2	TRBJ2-3	TRBV13	TGTGCCAGCAGCTTAAAAGCTATCGGGGTAGCGGGAGAGCGAGATACGCAGTATTTT	CASSLKAIGVAGERDTQYF
many	TRBD2	TRBJ2-1	TRBV30	TGTGCATGGGGGACTAGCCTCAACAATGAGCAGTTCTTC	CAWGTSLNNEQFF
NA	NA	TRBJ1-3	TRBV7-2	TGTGCCAGCAGCTATAGAGTCTCTGGAAACACCATATATTTT	CASSYRVSGNTIYF
many	TRBD1	TRBJ1-6	TRBV30	TGTGCCTGGAGACGGACAGGGGATGGTTCACCCCTCCACTTT	CAWRRTGDGSPLHF